The 14 T cell receptor beta chains presented below share a single source sample, sequenced in a study of T cells in Graves' hyperthyroidism and ophthalmopathy. Amplification of TCR beta CDR3 regions used RNA as the template. In the first-round RT-PCR of the TCR CDR3, the HTBI primer set was used. MiXCR, applied by TCRdb to the multiplex PCR reads, yields one record per CDR3 protein. In the table there are 300,000 to 500,000 distinct CDR3 sequences, around an eighth of which are singletons. Sequencing was performed on blood. These receptor sequences come from a man aged 45-60 years with Graves' ophthalmopathy.

The chain links TRBV5-1 to TRBJ1-2; TRBD1 is a possible D gene (5 bases). The CDR3 extends over 13 amino acids. CDR1 and CDR2 from the germline V gene are SGHRS and YFSETQ. V lost 5 bases to trimming and J lost 8 bases, with 16 bases between them. The CDR3 loop reads CASRGTISHGYTF. Written as DNA, the CDR3 is TGCGCCAGCAGGGGGACGATATCCCACGGCTACACCTTC.

The genes are TRBV12-3 or TRBV12-4 and TRBJ2-3; the match to TRBD2 covers 10 bases. J gave up 5 bases and V 4 bases, and 6 bases lay outside the gene matches. This CDR3 spans 15 amino acids. DNA of the CDR3: TGTGCCAGCAGTTACCGACTAGCGGGTGGAGATACGCAGTATTTT. It specifies CASSYRLAGGDTQYF.

This clonotype was recorded many times. This chain links TRBV5-1 with TRBJ2-7, with D possibly matching TRBD1 (6 bases). V lost 1 base, J lost 6 bases, and 17 bases lay in between. The CDR3 has 15 amino acids. Germline loops: CDR1 SGHRS, CDR2 YFSETQ. The CDR3 loop is CASSLRGGQPLEQYF. The CDR3 bases are TGCGCCAGCAGCTTGCGAGGTGGACAGCCACTCGAGCAGTACTTC.

The J gene is TRBJ2-6, the V gene TRBV5-1; 8 positions agree with TRBD1. Unmatched junction bases numbered 12, after V lost 4 bases and J lost 0 bases. The CDR3 totals 19 residues. Germline CDR1 reads SGHRS; CDR2 reads YFSETQ. CDR3 nucleotide sequence: TGCGCCAGCAGCCCTATCCCGGGACAGGCGTCCTCTGGGGCCAACGTCCTGACTTTC. Amino acid sequence: CASSPIPGQASSGANVLTF. Together with reference TRBV5-1 and TRBJ2-6, the CDR3 gives the full variable domain: KAGVTQTPRYLIKTRGQQVTLSCSPISGHRSVSWYQQTPGQGLQFLFEYFSETQRNKGNFPGRFSGRQFSNSRSEMNVSTLELGDSALYLCASSPIPGQASSGANVLTFGAGSRLTVL.

This clonotype showed up many times. The chain links TRBV30 to TRBJ1-1; tentatively, D is TRBD1 (5 bases). V lost 2 bases, J lost 4 bases, and 14 bases lay in between. The CDR3 is 14 amino acids. CDR1 is GTSNPN and CDR2 is SVGIG in the germline V gene (reference sequence). CDR3 nucleotide sequence: TGTGCCTGGAGTCTCCAGGGACTCGGCACTGAAGCTTTCTTT. Translating it yields CAWSLQGLGTEAFF. Full variable domain (rest looked up from reference TRBV30 and TRBJ1-1): SQTIHQWPATLVQPVGSPLSLECTVEGTSNPNLYWYRQAAGRGLQLLFYSVGIGQISSEVPQNLSASRPQDRQFILSSKKLLLSDSGFYLCAWSLQGLGTEAFFGQGTRLTVV.

This clonotype was found many times. This chain uses TRBV12-3 or TRBV12-4 with TRBJ2-2; D is uncertain. V was trimmed by 8 bases and J by 1 base, leaving 8 bases between them. The CDR3 loop spans 13 amino acids. For the CDR3, the DNA is TGTGCCAGCCGCGAGGAGAACACCGGGGAGCTGTTTTTT. Translated: CASREENTGELFF.

This clonotype was seen at least ten times. J is TRBJ2-5 and V is TRBV2; no reliable D call. Germline V gene sequence: CDR1 SNHLY, CDR2 FYNNEI. This CDR3 has 13 amino acids. The V end lost 8 bases, the J end lost 4 bases, and 14 bases lay between the germline ends. CDR3: CASQSQRGETQYF. The CDR3, as DNA: TGTGCCAGCCAATCCCAAAGAGGAGAGACCCAGTACTTC.

This clonotype has at least ten counts. The chain is built from TRBV7-8 and TRBJ2-5, with 9 bases identical to TRBD2. The length of the CDR3 is 16 residues. CDR1 and CDR2 (germline): SGHVS, FQNEAQ. V was pared by 1 base and J by 2 bases, with 5 bases of the junction left unmatched. CDR3 DNA: TGTGCCAGCAGCTTAGTGGCGGGAGGGGTTCAAGAGACCCAGTACTTC. This encodes CASSLVAGGVQETQYF. Full variable domain (outside the CDR3, taken from reference TRBV7-8 and TRBJ2-5): GAGVSQSPRYKVAKRGQDVALRCDPISGHVSLFWYQQALGQGPEFLTYFQNEAQLDKSGLPSDRFFAERPEGSVSTLKIQRTQQEDSAVYLCASSLVAGGVQETQYFGPGTRLLVL.

This clonotype was counted at least ten times. The chain uses TRBV9 and TRBJ2-7, with 7 bases aligning to TRBD1. Germline V gene lookup returns CDR1 SGDLS and CDR2 YYNGEE. Trimming took 0 bases from V and 0 from J; bases not matched to a gene: 3. The CDR3 consists of 15 residues. The CDR3 region is CASSVGSGGSYEQYF. Here the CDR3 DNA reads TGTGCCAGCAGCGTAGGATCAGGGGGCTCCTACGAGCAGTACTTC.

This clonotype was observed at least ten times. The chain joins TRBV20-1 to TRBJ1-5, with 7 bases that match TRBD1. The V segment lost 6 bases and the J segment 0 bases; nucleotides outside the gene matches: 11. This CDR3 region has 16 residues. Germline V gene data show CDR1 as DFQATT and CDR2 as SNEGSKA (reference sequence). The CDR3 bases are TGCAGTGCGGCGGGGACAGAAGCTTATAGCAATCAGCCCCAGCATTTT. It translates to CSAAGTEAYSNQPQHF.

Many counts were recorded for this clonotype. The chain combines TRBV6-1 with TRBJ1-5, with D tentatively TRBD1 (5 bases). The CDR3 sequence is 14 residues long. The germline CDR1 and CDR2 sequences are MNHNS and SASEGT. Trimming removed 3 bases from V and 5 bases from J, with 11 bases in between. DNA of the CDR3: TGTGCCAGCAGTGAGGGACCATTTCATCAGCCCCAGCATTTT. This encodes CASSEGPFHQPQHF.

V usage is TRBV27 and J usage is TRBJ2-7; D is undetermined. V lost 3 bases and J 2 bases, leaving 8 bases between the germline ends. CDR1 MNHEY and CDR2 SMNVEV come from the germline V gene (reference sequence). CDR3 length equals 13 residues. The CDR3 reads CASSFRRAYEQYF. CDR3 DNA sequence: TGTGCCAGCAGTTTTAGAAGGGCCTACGAGCAGTACTTC.

Many counts were recorded for this clonotype. The chain employs TRBV11-2 and TRBJ2-7; no clear D. Trimming removed 1 base from V and 3 bases from J, with 7 bases in between. The CDR3 spans 13 residues. The germline V gene has CDR1 SGHAT and CDR2 FQNNGV. In DNA form, the CDR3 reads TGTGCCAGCAGCTTAGGGATAGTCTACGAGCAGTACTTC. This sequence encodes CASSLGIVYEQYF.

A note on this clonotype: A much bigger clone sits one base away, suggesting this may be a read error. The gene calls are TRBV2 and TRBJ2-3; D is possibly TRBD1 (5 bases). The V gene's germline CDR1 is SNHLY and CDR2 FYNNEI. The CDR3 length is 14 residues. Trimming took off 10 bases at V and 2 bases at J, with 16 bases between the two ends. This CDR3 is CATMTDPLTDTQYF. CDR3 DNA sequence: TGTGCCACCATGACAGACCCCCTCACAGATACGCAGTATTTT.